Each of the 32 T cell receptor beta chains below was sequenced from the same sample in a study of T-cell reconstitution after alpha-beta-depleted transplantation in children. As it was prepared, the TCRbeta library received unique molecular identifiers. MiXCR was run by TCRdb on the PCR reads, yielding one entry per CDR3 protein. The data hold about 110,000 distinct CDR3 sequences, with about a tenth observed a single time. This material consisted of PBMCs from the stem cell graft donor, taken from the stem cell graft. The receptors were gathered from a human donor who donated a stem cell graft to a child with acute lymphoblastic leukemia.

This clonotype was observed at least ten times. This sequence joins TRBV15 and TRBJ1-1; TRBD1 matches 7 bases. V gave up 11 bases and J gave up 8 bases; unmatched junction bases: 17. Germline-derived CDR1 and CDR2 are LNHNV and YYDKDF (reference sequence). This CDR3 is 14 amino acids long. CDR3 loop: CAFSPGGARAEAFF. CDR3 sequence (DNA): TGTGCCTTTAGCCCAGGGGGGGCGCGGGCCGAAGCTTTCTTT.

This clonotype has just one count. This chain joins TRBV11-2 and TRBJ1-1; D possibly corresponds to TRBD1 (5 bases). The V end lost 1 base, the J end lost 1 base, and 10 bases lay between the germline ends. The germline gives CDR1 SGHAT, CDR2 FQNNGV. The CDR3 covers 15 residues. The CDR3 DNA reads TGTGCCAGCAGCTTAGTTCCAGGGTGGAACACTGAAGCTTTCTTT. As protein: CASSLVPGWNTEAFF.

This clonotype was picked up many times. V usage is TRBV12-3 or TRBV12-4 and J usage is TRBJ2-1, with TRBD2 identical over 10 bases. V lost 3 bases and J lost 5; bases outside the gene matches: 7. The CDR3 is made up of 16 amino acids. CDR3 region: CASSFRTSGFDNEQFF. The CDR3 DNA reads TGTGCCAGCAGTTTTAGGACTAGCGGATTTGACAATGAGCAGTTCTTC.

This clonotype was picked up many times. V usage is TRBV5-1 and J usage is TRBJ2-1; D call uncertain. V was trimmed by 0 bases and J by 6 bases, leaving 4 bases between them. From germline, CDR1 is SGHRS and CDR2 YFSETQ. The CDR3 has 12 amino acids. CDR3 amino acids: CASSLDRNEQFF. The CDR3 DNA sequence: TGCGCCAGCAGCTTGGATCGCAATGAGCAGTTCTTC. The variable domain in full, completed from reference TRBV5-1 and TRBJ2-1, reads KAGVTQTPRYLIKTRGQQVTLSCSPISGHRSVSWYQQTPGQGLQFLFEYFSETQRNKGNFPGRFSGRQFSNSRSEMNVSTLELGDSALYLCASSLDRNEQFFGPGTRLTVL.

The rearrangement joins TRBV5-1 to TRBJ1-1, with TRBD1 matching 8 bases. V shed 3 bases and J 4 bases; nucleotides not matched to a gene: 11. This CDR3 has 16 residues. Germline values: CDR1 SGHRS, CDR2 YFSETQ. CDR3 coding DNA: TGCGCCAGCAGCTCGGGCATAGGGACAGGTGTCACTGAAGCTTTCTTT. Its protein product is CASSSGIGTGVTEAFF.

Many counts were recorded for this clonotype. The genes are TRBV29-1 and TRBJ1-1; a weak D match, TRBD1 (5 bases). CDR1 is SQVTM and CDR2 is ANQGSEA in the germline V gene. Trimming took off 6 bases at V and 1 base at J, with 12 bases between the two ends. CDR3 length: 13 residues. The CDR3 here is CSVRGAENTEAFF. The CDR3 bases are TGCAGCGTCCGAGGGGCAGAGAACACTGAAGCTTTCTTT.

At least ten counts were recorded for this clonotype. The chain recombines TRBV6-1 with TRBJ1-6; D call uncertain. V was trimmed by 8 bases and J by 5 bases, leaving 10 bases between them. The CDR3 has 13 amino acids. Germline V gene data show CDR1 as MNHNS and CDR2 as SASEGT. In DNA form, the CDR3 reads TGTGCCAGCCGGAGAAAGGATAATTCACCCCTCCACTTT. Amino acid sequence: CASRRKDNSPLHF.

There are many counts of this clonotype. This sequence joins TRBV11-2 and TRBJ2-7; D not resolved. The CDR3 has 13 amino acids. CDR1 is SGHAT and CDR2 is FQNNGV in the germline V gene. The V gene lost 11 bases and the J gene lost 0 bases, with 14 bases spanning the gap. This CDR3 is CACSSDTSYEQYF. Written as DNA, the CDR3 is TGTGCCTGCTCTTCCGACACCTCCTACGAGCAGTACTTC.

This chain joins TRBV4-2 and TRBJ2-7; D assignment may be TRBD1 or TRBD2 (6 bases each). The CDR3 is 13 amino acids. CDR1 is LGHNA and CDR2 is YNFKEQ in the germline V gene. The germline V and J ends were trimmed by 4 bases and 2 bases, with 9 bases remaining between them. The CDR3, as DNA: TGTGCCAGCAGCCCCGGGGGCCCCTACGAGCAGTACTTC. Translated: CASSPGGPYEQYF.

The CDR3 sequence is CASSTGGGGSKNIQYF. The CDR3 bases are TGTGCCAGCAGTACAGGCGGGGGGGGTTCCAAAAACATTCAGTACTTC. This rearrangement joins TRBV6-5 to TRBJ2-4; 9 bases fit TRBD2. This CDR3 comprises 16 residues. Germline CDR1 and CDR2: MNHEY and SVGAGI. With 5 bases clipped from V and 2 bases from J, the junction kept 7 bases outside the gene matches.

In its sample, this clonotype was seen many times. This rearrangement joins TRBV6-5 to TRBJ2-1; D not resolved. The CDR3 length is 12 residues. Trimming removed 5 bases at V and 7 bases at J, with 9 bases between. Germline V CDR1 and CDR2: MNHEY, SVGAGI. CDR3 protein: CASSLSRNEQFF. The CDR3 DNA reads as TGTGCCAGCAGTCTTAGTAGGAATGAGCAGTTCTTC.

This clonotype was counted many times. The chain combines TRBV5-4 with TRBJ2-1; D is possibly TRBD2 (5 bases). Deletions cut 5 bases from V and 1 base from J, with 10 bases between. There are 14 residues in the CDR3. Germline CDR1 and CDR2: SGHNT and YYREEE (reference sequence). CDR3 DNA sequence: TGTGCCAGCAGTGGGCTAGCATCCTACAATGAGCAGTTCTTC. Translation gives CASSGLASYNEQFF.

This clonotype was seen ten or more times. J is TRBJ2-1 and V is TRBV20-1, with 8 bases matching TRBD2. Germline V gene sequence: CDR1 DFQATT, CDR2 SNEGSKA (reference sequence). V lost 5 bases, J lost 8 bases, and 14 bases stayed unmatched. The CDR3 runs 15 residues. The CDR3 DNA reads as TGCAGTGCTGTTGGGGCCGGGGGGGATCTATATGAGCAGTTCTTC. Translated: CSAVGAGGDLYEQFF.

This clonotype was recorded at least ten times. The rearrangement joins TRBV4-1 to TRBJ2-7; 10 positions match TRBD2. J lost 3 bases, V lost 4 bases, and 6 bases had no gene match. There are 15 residues in the CDR3. Germline V gene data show CDR1 as MGHRA and CDR2 as YSYEKL. The CDR3 is CASSLQASGGYEQYF. CDR3 DNA: TGCGCCAGCAGCCTGCAGGCTAGCGGGGGCTACGAGCAGTACTTC.

This clonotype has at least ten counts. The J gene is TRBJ1-1, the V gene TRBV7-8; D is unresolved. Germline CDR1 SGHVS, CDR2 FQNEAQ. The CDR3 has 13 amino acids. V was clipped by 5 bases and J by 0 bases, with 7 bases between them. The DNA for the CDR3 is TGTGCCAGCAGCGGATACATGAACACTGAAGCTTTCTTT. This sequence encodes CASSGYMNTEAFF.

This clonotype showed up many times. J is TRBJ2-6 and V is TRBV5-5; D not resolved. Trimming cost V 3 bases and J 1 base, with 11 bases left between them. This CDR3 region has 16 residues. Germline V gives CDR1 SGHKS, CDR2 YYEKEE (reference sequence). The CDR3 bases are TGTGCCAGCAGCTCCCCACGATTATCTGGGGCCAACGTCCTGACTTTC. It codes for CASSSPRLSGANVLTF.

This clonotype was seen at least ten times. V and J are TRBV5-1 and TRBJ2-1; 7 bases map to TRBD2. The CDR3 consists of 15 residues. V was clipped by 1 base and J by 4 bases; unmatched bases: 5. Germline values: CDR1 SGHRS, CDR2 YFSETQ. As DNA, the CDR3 is TGCGCCAGCAGCTTGACGAGCGGGGAGTACAATGAGCAGTTCTTC. This translates into CASSLTSGEYNEQFF.

This clonotype was recorded at least ten times. The rearrangement uses TRBV28 and TRBJ2-1, with 8 bases that match TRBD2. This CDR3 has 16 residues. V gave up 4 bases and J gave up 5 bases; unmatched junction bases: 10. Germline CDR1 and CDR2: MDHEN and SYDVKM. The CDR3 DNA reads TGTGCCAGCAGTTCCCCCACTAGCGGAAAGAACAATGAGCAGTTCTTC. Protein: CASSSPTSGKNNEQFF.

Many counts were recorded for this clonotype. The chain employs TRBV18 and TRBJ1-4; D not resolved. Germline V CDR1 and CDR2: KGHSH, LQKENI. This CDR3 comprises 15 residues. The germline V and J ends were trimmed by 3 bases and 3 bases, with 11 bases remaining between them. DNA for the CDR3: TGTGCCAGCTCACCCCGCGAGGGATCTAATGAAAAACTGTTTTTT. Its protein product is CASSPREGSNEKLFF.

This clonotype was detected many times. The CDR3 DNA reads as TGTGCCAGCAGTTACGAGGGGAACCAGCATTTT. This gives the protein CASSYEGNQHF. The chain employs TRBV6-2 or TRBV6-3 and TRBJ1-5; tentatively, D is TRBD1 (5 bases). CDR1 is MNHEY and CDR2 is SVGEGT in the germline V gene. The CDR3 loop spans 11 amino acids. Trimming pared 2 bases from V and 12 bases from J, leaving 8 bases between.

This clonotype was counted at least ten times. The chain couples TRBV9 to TRBJ1-2, with 8 bases that match TRBD1. J gave up 4 bases and V 4 bases, and 9 bases lay outside the gene matches. The CDR3 is made up of 15 amino acids. Germline assignment: CDR1 SGDLS and CDR2 YYNGEE. The CDR3 bases are TGTGCCAGCAGCTCAGCCGGGACAGGAGGCTATGGCTACACCTTC. Translated, it gives CASSSAGTGGYGYTF.

This clonotype was seen at least ten times. The chain's CDR3 is CASSLRTGQGNNEQYF. The CDR3 nucleotides are TGCGCCAGCAGCTTACGCACGGGACAGGGGAACAACGAGCAGTACTTC. The V and J genes are TRBV5-1 and TRBJ2-7; 10 positions agree with TRBD1. With V trimmed by 2 bases and J by 5 bases, 10 bases remained unmatched. Germline assignment: CDR1 SGHRS and CDR2 YFSETQ. This CDR3 has 16 residues.

At least ten counts were recorded for this clonotype. The rearrangement links TRBV9 to TRBJ2-2; 13 positions agree with TRBD2. This CDR3 has 16 residues. Per the germline V gene, CDR1 is SGDLS and CDR2 is YYNGEE. Trimming removed 4 bases from V and 8 bases from J; junction bases left unmatched: 8. DNA of the CDR3: TGTGCCAGCAGCCAAGGACTAGCGGGAGCTCCTGGGGAGCTGTTTTTT. Amino acid sequence: CASSQGLAGAPGELFF.

At least ten counts were recorded for this clonotype. The chain carries TRBV12-3 or TRBV12-4 and TRBJ2-7, with TRBD2 matching over 15 bases. CDR3 length equals 18 residues. V lost 4 bases, J lost 3 bases, and 10 bases stayed unmatched. CDR3 loop: CASSSPGTSGRSIYEQYF. The CDR3 coding sequence is TGTGCCAGCAGTTCACCCGGGACTAGCGGGAGGAGCATCTACGAGCAGTACTTC.

This clonotype was seen at least ten times. V usage is TRBV3-1 and J usage is TRBJ1-1; perhaps TRBD1 as D (6 bases). Germline-derived CDR1 and CDR2 are LGHDT and YNNKEL (reference sequence). The CDR3 is made up of 14 amino acids. Trimming pared 4 bases from V and 4 bases from J, leaving 13 bases between. CDR3 sequence reads: CASSPTGGSTEAFF. CDR3 bases: TGTGCCAGCAGCCCGACAGGAGGGAGCACTGAAGCTTTCTTT.

This clonotype was picked up many times. The gene calls are TRBV5-4 and TRBJ1-4; D might be TRBD1 (5 bases). Trimming took 4 bases from V and 4 from J, leaving 11 bases between them. CDR3 length: 14 amino acids. The germline CDR1 and CDR2 sequences are SGHNT and YYREEE (reference sequence). The DNA for the CDR3 is TGTGCCAGCAGCCTCGGGGGACGTAATGAAAAACTGTTTTTT. It yields the protein CASSLGGRNEKLFF. The full variable domain, rest sourced from reference TRBV5-4 and TRBJ1-4, is ETGVTQSPTHLIKTRGQQVTLRCSSQSGHNTVSWYQQALGQGPQFIFQYYREEENGRGNFPPRFSGLQFPNYSSELNVNALELDDSALYLCASSLGGRNEKLFFGSGTQLSVL.

The gene calls are TRBV7-6 and TRBJ2-5, with 7 bases that match TRBD1. J was trimmed by 4 bases and V by 5 bases; bases with no gene match: 10. CDR1 is SGHVS, CDR2 FNYEAQ, per germline. This CDR3 comprises 15 residues. In nucleotides, the CDR3 is TGTGCCAGCAGCCCCTCCAGGGGGTTAGGAGAGACCCAGTACTTC. Translation gives CASSPSRGLGETQYF. Using reference TRBV7-6 and TRBJ2-5 for the parts outside the CDR3, the full variable domain is GAGVSQSPRYKVTKRGQDVALRCDPISGHVSLYWYRQALGQGPEFLTYFNYEAQQDKSGLPNDRFSAERPEGSISTLTIQRTEQRDSAMYRCASSPSRGLGETQYFGPGTRLLVL.

This clonotype occurred many times. The chain combines TRBV5-1 with TRBJ2-3; perhaps TRBD1 as D (5 bases). CDR3 length: 14 residues. Germline assignment: CDR1 SGHRS and CDR2 YFSETQ. V was clipped by 5 bases and J by 0 bases, with 10 bases between them. CDR3 protein: CASSSGRSTDTQYF. In DNA form, the CDR3 reads TGCGCCAGCAGTTCAGGGCGGAGCACAGATACGCAGTATTTT.

This clonotype was recorded at least ten times. The chain is built from TRBV29-1 and TRBJ2-2; TRBD1 matches at 7 bases. The CDR3 runs to 14 residues. The germline CDR1 and CDR2 sequences are SQVTM and ANQGSEA. J lost 1 base, V lost 3 bases, and 2 bases had no gene match. Here the CDR3 DNA reads TGCAGCGTTGAGGCAGGGGGGAACACCGGGGAGCTGTTTTTT. Translation: CSVEAGGNTGELFF.

This clonotype was counted many times. This chain joins TRBV20-1 and TRBJ2-7, with D hard to call. The V gene's germline CDR1 is DFQATT and CDR2 SNEGSKA (reference sequence). V dropped 3 bases and J dropped 3 bases, with 9 bases sitting between them. The CDR3 sequence is 12 residues long. The CDR3 is CSASGLGYEQYF. Here the CDR3 DNA reads TGCAGTGCTAGCGGGCTGGGCTACGAGCAGTACTTC.

This clonotype was counted at least ten times. The rearrangement uses TRBV9 and TRBJ2-1; 12 bases match TRBD2. Trimming took 3 bases from V and 0 from J; bases not matched to a gene: 7. The CDR3 is 18 residues long. CDR1 is SGDLS and CDR2 is YYNGEE in the germline V gene. CDR3 DNA: TGTGCCAGCAGCGAGGGACTAGCGGGTTCCAGCTCCTACAATGAGCAGTTCTTC. Its translation is CASSEGLAGSSSYNEQFF.

Many counts were recorded for this clonotype. The CDR3 protein is CASSPRDGTDTQYF. For the CDR3, the DNA is TGTGCCAGCAGTCCCCGGGACGGCACAGATACGCAGTATTTT. The rearrangement links TRBV12-3 or TRBV12-4 to TRBJ2-3; either TRBD1 or TRBD2 may fit D (5 bases each). The CDR3 spans 14 residues. With 5 bases removed from V and 1 base from J, the gap between germline ends came to 10 bases.